The 27 T cell receptor beta chains given below trace back to one sample, sequenced in a study of brain T cells in children with intractable seizures. Stated time point: blood from clinic visit 5 months post-surgery; TSC patient then seizure free. The method was immunoSEQ multiplex PCR; TCRdb's version includes in-frame clones alone and lacks a portion of them. Among about 340,000 clones listed, approximately 93% were seen once. Sample: peripheral blood, taken 4 to 5 months after surgery. These receptors all come from a boy under three years old with tuberous sclerosis and intractable seizures.

This clone was observed a single time. The chain links TRBV9 to TRBJ1-5, with 7 bases identical to TRBD1. The CDR3 sequence is 13 residues long. J gave up 7 bases and V 4 bases, and 5 bases lay outside the gene matches. Germline loops: CDR1 SGDLS, CDR2 YYNGEE. The CDR3 coding sequence is TGTGCCAGCAGCCTACAGGGGAGCCAGCCCCAGCATTTT. It translates to CASSLQGSQPQHF.

The chain couples TRBV11-2 to TRBJ2-3; 8 bases are shared with TRBD2. The CDR3 has 17 amino acids. Germline V gives CDR1 SGHAT, CDR2 FQNNGV. Unmatched junction bases numbered 9, after V lost 1 base and J lost 3 bases. CDR3 in amino acids: CASSLVRQAGATDTQYF. The CDR3 region has the DNA TGTGCCAGCAGCTTAGTCAGGCAAGCGGGAGCTACAGATACGCAGTATTTT.

The chain joins TRBV27 to TRBJ2-7; D gene uncertain. Germline CDR1 reads MNHEY; CDR2 reads SMNVEV (reference sequence). V lost 5 bases and J lost 5, with 16 bases in between. The length of the CDR3 is 14 residues. The CDR3 reads CASSDPRFSDEQYF. The CDR3 DNA reads as TGTGCCAGCAGTGACCCCCGTTTTTCGGACGAGCAGTACTTC.

V usage is TRBV9 and J usage is TRBJ2-3; D gene ambiguous. The CDR3 totals 14 residues. Deletions cut 0 bases from V and 2 bases from J, with 7 bases between. CDR1 is SGDLS and CDR2 is YYNGEE in the germline V gene. This chain's CDR3 is CASSVGAYTDTQYF. The CDR3, as DNA: TGTGCCAGCAGCGTAGGGGCATACACAGATACGCAGTATTTT. The full variable domain, completed using reference TRBV9 and TRBJ2-3, is DSGVTQTPKHLITATGQRVTLRCSPRSGDLSVYWYQQSLDQGLQFLIQYYNGEERAKGNILERFSAQQFPDLHSELNLSSLELGDSALYFCASSVGAYTDTQYFGPGTRLTVL.

CDR3 amino acids: CASSQDYLETQYF. In nucleotides, the CDR3 is TGCGCCAGCAGCCAAGATTATCTAGAGACCCAGTACTTC. The rearrangement joins TRBV4-1 to TRBJ2-5; D call uncertain. The CDR3 is 13 amino acids. Trimming pared 0 bases from V and 4 bases from J, leaving 6 bases between. Germline CDR1 is MGHRA and CDR2 is YSYEKL.

The chain carries TRBV7-2 and TRBJ1-1; TRBD1 matches at 7 bases. Germline CDR1 reads SGHTA; CDR2 reads FQGNSA. V lost 6 bases, J lost 5 bases, and 9 bases stayed unmatched. The CDR3 spans 14 residues. The CDR3 is CASRRTGVRTEAFF. The DNA for the CDR3 is TGTGCCAGCAGACGAACAGGGGTACGGACTGAAGCTTTCTTT.

This sequence joins TRBV7-2 and TRBJ1-1; D gene unclear. This CDR3 comprises 11 residues. The V gene's germline CDR1 is SGHTA and CDR2 FQGNSA. V lost 3 bases, J lost 6 bases, and 5 bases lay in between. This CDR3 is CASSFASEAFF. The CDR3, as DNA: TGTGCCAGCAGCTTTGCCTCTGAAGCTTTCTTT.

This clone came up a few times. The CDR3: CASSRGDRAYGYTF. In DNA, the CDR3 is TGTGCCAGCTCAAGGGGAGACAGAGCCTATGGCTACACCTTC. The chain recombines TRBV27 with TRBJ1-2; possibly TRBD1 for D (5 bases). CDR1 MNHEY and CDR2 SMNVEV come from the germline V gene (reference sequence). The CDR3 runs to 14 residues. V gave up 8 bases and J gave up 4 bases, with 17 bases separating them.

The V and J genes are TRBV6-4 and TRBJ2-5, with no clear D. The V gene's germline CDR1 is MRHNA and CDR2 SNTAGT. Trimming stripped 6 bases from V and 3 bases from J, with 8 bases between. CDR3 length: 12 residues. CDR3 loop: CASRTGKETQYF. CDR3 sequence (DNA): TGTGCCAGCAGGACCGGAAAAGAGACCCAGTACTTC.

The V gene is TRBV7-9, the J gene TRBJ2-7; D gene unclear. Per germline, CDR1 SEHNR and CDR2 FQNEAQ (reference sequence). V was cut by 4 bases and J by 3 bases, with 10 bases left in between. The CDR3 contains 13 residues. The CDR3 protein is CASSSSSLYEQYF. The CDR3 nucleotides read TGTGCCAGCAGCTCCTCCTCTCTCTACGAGCAGTACTTC.

The V call is TRBV5-6, the J call TRBJ2-1, with 13 bases that match TRBD2. The germline V gene has CDR1 SGHDT and CDR2 YYEEEE. The CDR3 totals 19 residues. J was trimmed by 5 bases and V by 0 bases; bases with no gene match: 11. The CDR3 here is CASSLGPGLAGLRNNEQFF. The CDR3 nucleotides are TGTGCCAGCAGCTTGGGCCCGGGACTAGCGGGATTGAGGAACAATGAGCAGTTCTTC. The full variable domain, its missing parts supplied by reference TRBV5-6 and TRBJ2-1, is DAGVTQSPTHLIKTRGQQVTLRCSPKSGHDTVSWYQQALGQGPQFIFQYYEEEERQRGNFPDRFSGHQFPNYSSELNVNALLLGDSALYLCASSLGPGLAGLRNNEQFFGPGTRLTVL.

This clone was observed a single time. The chain recombines TRBV7-2 with TRBJ2-3, with 14 bases identical to TRBD2. With V trimmed by 5 bases and J by 8 bases, 15 bases remained unmatched. CDR1 is SGHTA, CDR2 FQGNSA, per germline. The CDR3 spans 18 residues. Written as DNA, the CDR3 is TGTGCCAGCAGCCCCTTTCCCCCGACTAGCGGGAGGGCGGGTACGCAGTATTTT. Its protein is CASSPFPPTSGRAGTQYF.

The J gene is TRBJ1-3, the V gene TRBV3-1 (or the pseudogene TRBV3-2); D is perhaps TRBD1 (6 bases). Germline lookup yields CDR1 LGHDT and CDR2 YNNKEL (reference sequence). Trimming cost V 1 base and J 8 bases, with 15 bases left between them. The CDR3 sequence is 15 residues long. The CDR3 DNA reads TGTGCCAGCAGCCAAGTGAGGGGGGACGGACACACCATATATTTT. This translates into CASSQVRGDGHTIYF.

This chain uses TRBV27 with TRBJ2-2; TRBD1 matches 10 bases. V gave up 6 bases and J gave up 1 base; unmatched junction bases: 5. The CDR3 spans 16 residues. Germline CDR1 and CDR2: MNHEY and SMNVEV (reference sequence). As DNA, the CDR3 is TGTGCCAGCAGATTTAGGACAGGGGGGAACACCGGGGAGCTGTTTTTT. It translates to CASRFRTGGNTGELFF.

The gene calls are TRBV29-1 and TRBJ1-4, with unresolved D. V shed 1 base and J shed 13 bases, with 13 bases lying between them. This CDR3 spans 12 amino acids. Germline CDR1 and CDR2: SQVTM and ANQGSEA. CDR3 in amino acids: CSVEGEGKGLFF. The CDR3 nucleotides read TGCAGCGTTGAAGGGGAAGGGAAGGGACTGTTTTTT. Together with reference TRBV29-1 and TRBJ1-4, the CDR3 gives the full variable domain: SAVISQKPSRDICQRGTSLTIQCQVDSQVTMMFWYRQQPGQSLTLIATANQGSEATYESGFVIDKFPISRPNLTFSTLTVSNMSPEDSSIYLCSVEGEGKGLFFGSGTQLSVL.

The V gene is TRBV27, the J gene TRBJ1-2; unclear D gene. This CDR3 region has 14 residues. Germline V CDR1 and CDR2: MNHEY, SMNVEV (reference sequence). Trimming took 0 bases from V and 4 from J, leaving 9 bases between them. For the CDR3, the DNA is TGTGCCAGCAGTTTATCTCGGGGAACCTATGGCTACACCTTC. Amino acid sequence: CASSLSRGTYGYTF.

This chain joins TRBV4-2 and TRBJ2-7; D may be TRBD1 (6 bases). Per germline, CDR1 LGHNA and CDR2 YNFKEQ. This CDR3 contains 15 residues. V lost 4 bases and J 3 bases, leaving 16 bases between the germline ends. CDR3 residues: CASSPGGQGNYEQYF. Here the CDR3 DNA reads TGTGCCAGCAGCCCAGGCGGGCAGGGGAACTACGAGCAGTACTTC.

The chain couples TRBV10-2 to TRBJ1-4; TRBD1 matches 8 bases. Trimming at V came to 7 bases and at J to 7 bases, leaving 11 bases not matched to a gene. Per the germline V gene, CDR1 is WSHSY and CDR2 is SAAADI. The CDR3 is 15 residues long. CDR3 nucleotides: TGCGCCAGCACCGACACAGGGGGAGCTACTGAAAAACTGTTTTTT. It encodes CASTDTGGATEKLFF.

This clone was observed a few times. The chain joins TRBV5-1 to TRBJ1-2; unclear D gene. The length of the CDR3 is 12 residues. V lost 0 bases to trimming and J lost 8 bases, with 8 bases between them. Germline loops: CDR1 SGHRS, CDR2 YFSETQ. CDR3 sequence reads: CASSLVGKGYTF. The CDR3 region has the DNA TGCGCCAGCAGCTTGGTAGGTAAAGGCTACACCTTC. Full variable domain (outside the CDR3, taken from reference TRBV5-1 and TRBJ1-2): KAGVTQTPRYLIKTRGQQVTLSCSPISGHRSVSWYQQTPGQGLQFLFEYFSETQRNKGNFPGRFSGRQFSNSRSEMNVSTLELGDSALYLCASSLVGKGYTFGSGTRLTVV.

The chain is built from TRBV7-3 and TRBJ1-2; tentative D call: TRBD1 (5 bases). Germline assignment: CDR1 SGHTA and CDR2 FQGTGA. The CDR3 contains 14 residues. V was trimmed by 7 bases and J by 1 base, leaving 13 bases between them. CDR3 nucleotides: TGTGCCAGCACCCGATGGGGCCGTAACTATGGCTACACCTTC. This translates into CASTRWGRNYGYTF.

V and J are TRBV19 and TRBJ2-7; possibly TRBD1 or TRBD2 for D (5 bases each). Per the germline V gene, CDR1 is LNHDA and CDR2 is SQIVND (reference sequence). The CDR3 consists of 14 residues. V lost 9 bases and J lost 2, with 17 bases in between. The DNA of the CDR3 is TGTGCCAGCTTACAGGAGGCTGAGACCTACGAGCAGTACTTC. Translation: CASLQEAETYEQYF.

The chain couples TRBV3-1 (or the pseudogene TRBV3-2) to TRBJ1-4; D remains ambiguous. Germline V gives CDR1 LGHDT, CDR2 YNNKEL (reference sequence). The CDR3 runs 16 residues. V shed 1 base and J shed 8 bases, with 17 bases lying between them. For the CDR3, the DNA is TGTGCCAGCAGCCAAGGCCCCGGGGAGGGTTCCGAAAAACTGTTTTTT. As protein: CASSQGPGEGSEKLFF.

The V gene is TRBV15, the J gene TRBJ1-5, with D maybe TRBD1 (6 bases). Per the germline V gene, CDR1 is LNHNV and CDR2 is YYDKDF (reference sequence). Trimming took 3 bases from V and 1 from J, leaving 13 bases between them. CDR3 size: 16 residues. The chain's CDR3 is CATSRSRGLSNQPQHF. The DNA for the CDR3 is TGTGCCACCAGCAGGTCCAGGGGTCTAAGCAATCAGCCCCAGCATTTT.

V gene TRBV5-1 combines with J gene TRBJ1-1, with D possibly TRBD1 on 5 matching bases. CDR3 length: 15 residues. V dropped 4 bases and J dropped 4 bases, with 17 bases sitting between them. Germline CDR1 SGHRS, CDR2 YFSETQ. CDR3 loop: CASSPWGGDGTEAFF. In nucleotides, the CDR3 is TGCGCCAGCAGCCCCTGGGGCGGGGACGGCACTGAAGCTTTCTTT.

Details on this clone: Within the sample, other DNA sequences also encode this same CDR3. The chain employs TRBV5-1 and TRBJ2-1; 8 nucleotides match TRBD2. Trimming removed 0 bases from V and 0 bases from J; junction bases left unmatched: 2. Germline V gene data show CDR1 as SGHRS and CDR2 as YFSETQ. The CDR3 is made up of 16 amino acids. CDR3 amino acids: CASSLERGGSYNEQFF. CDR3 coding DNA: TGCGCCAGCAGCTTGGAACGGGGGGGCTCCTACAATGAGCAGTTCTTC.

This sequence joins TRBV9 and TRBJ1-1; no definite D call. Per the germline V gene, CDR1 is SGDLS and CDR2 is YYNGEE. The ends were cut back, 0 bases at V and 5 bases at J, with 14 bases in the middle. The CDR3 is 15 residues long. CDR3 nucleotides: TGTGCCAGCAGCGTAGCCTGGGATCTGAGGACTGAAGCTTTCTTT. Its protein product is CASSVAWDLRTEAFF.

This chain joins TRBV11-1 and TRBJ1-2; 9 positions match TRBD1. CDR3 length: 14 amino acids. The V and J ends lost 3 bases and 8 bases, in that order; junction bases with no gene match: 7. Looked up from germline, CDR1 is SGHAT and CDR2 is FQDESV (reference sequence). CDR3: CASSFTGGKGGYTF. Written as DNA, the CDR3 is TGTGCCAGCAGCTTCACAGGGGGCAAGGGCGGCTACACCTTC.